This T cell receptor (beta chain) was captured in a study of T cells after yellow fever vaccination. Study-wide findings and caveats: A minor fraction of clonotypes spanned both CD4 and CD8 compartments. Clones that expanded after primary vaccination mostly reappeared after the booster (roughly 97% CD4, 80% to 90% CD8). Peak timing came faster in the weaker secondary response, day 5 versus 15.

V was shortened by 0 bases and J by 2 bases, with 8 bases between the two germline ends. Germline V lookup: CDR1 ENHRY, CDR2 SYGVKD. The CDR3 covers 14 residues. As to this clonotype: The antigen is undetermined.

In making TCR cDNA, 5'RACE template switching added a universal primer site and UMIs to it. TCRdb itself ran the 5' RACE reads through MiXCR, one entry per CDR3 protein. The table lists 500,000 to 650,000 distinct CDR3 sequences, about 12% of them singletons. The chain couples TRBV10-3 to TRBJ2-7, with TRBD1 as a possible D gene (5 bases). The sequence came from a man aged 25-45 years who received the YFV17D yellow fever vaccine. The source was PBMCs, collected on the day of the yellow fever booster vaccination. The CDR3 region is CAISESAGPYEQYF. CDR3 DNA: TGTGCCATCAGTGAGTCAGCAGGGCCCTACGAGCAGTACTTC.